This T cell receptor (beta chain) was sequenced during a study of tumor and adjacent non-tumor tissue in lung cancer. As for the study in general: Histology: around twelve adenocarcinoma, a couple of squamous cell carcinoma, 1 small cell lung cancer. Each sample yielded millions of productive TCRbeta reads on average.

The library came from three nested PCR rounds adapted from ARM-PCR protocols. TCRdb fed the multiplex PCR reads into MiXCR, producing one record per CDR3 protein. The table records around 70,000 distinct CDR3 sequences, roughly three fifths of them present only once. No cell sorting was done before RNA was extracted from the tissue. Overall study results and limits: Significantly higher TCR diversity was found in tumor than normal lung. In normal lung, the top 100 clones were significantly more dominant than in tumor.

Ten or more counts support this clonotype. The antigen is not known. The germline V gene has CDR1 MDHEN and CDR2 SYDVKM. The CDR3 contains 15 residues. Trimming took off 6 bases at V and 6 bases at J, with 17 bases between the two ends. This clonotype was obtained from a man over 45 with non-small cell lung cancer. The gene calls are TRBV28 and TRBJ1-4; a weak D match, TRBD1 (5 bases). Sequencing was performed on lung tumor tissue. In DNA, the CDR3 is TGTGCCAGCAGCTTCTCAGGGCTGGGGTATGAAAAACTGTTTTTT. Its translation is CASSFSGLGYEKLFF. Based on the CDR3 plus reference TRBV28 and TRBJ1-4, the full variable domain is DVKVTQSSRYLVKRTGEKVFLECVQDMDHENMFWYRQDPGLGLRLIYFSYDVKMKEKGDIPEGYSVSREKKERFSLILESASTNQTSMYLCASSFSGLGYEKLFFGSGTQLSVL.